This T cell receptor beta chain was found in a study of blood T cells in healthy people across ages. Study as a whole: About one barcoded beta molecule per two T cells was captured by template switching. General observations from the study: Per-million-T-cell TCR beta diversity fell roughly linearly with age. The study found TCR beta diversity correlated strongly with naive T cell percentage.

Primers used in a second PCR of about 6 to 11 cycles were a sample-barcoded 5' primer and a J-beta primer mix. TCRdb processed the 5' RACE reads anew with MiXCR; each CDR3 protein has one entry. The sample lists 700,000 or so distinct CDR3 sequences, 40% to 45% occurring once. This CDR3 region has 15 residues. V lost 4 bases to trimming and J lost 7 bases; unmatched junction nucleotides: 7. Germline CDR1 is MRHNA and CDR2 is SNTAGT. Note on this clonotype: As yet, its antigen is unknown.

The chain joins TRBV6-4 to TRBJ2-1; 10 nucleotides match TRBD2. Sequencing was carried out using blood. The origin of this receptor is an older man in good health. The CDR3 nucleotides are TGTGCCAGCAGTGTACGAAGCGGGGGGGGGAATGAGCAGTTCTTC. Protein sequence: CASSVRSGGGNEQFF.